One sample yielded the 7 T cell receptor beta chains listed below, sequenced in a study of OX40 agonist ivuxolimab in advanced cancers. The protocol was immunoSEQ multiplex PCR, while the TCRdb copy is restricted to in-frame clones and leaves out a portion. This sample carries 50,000 to 65,000 clones, 75% to 90% of them seen once, and the ten largest clones take roughly 0.5%. Sequenced material: CD4+ or CD8+ T cells sorted from blood, taken in a trial of the OX40 agonist ivuxolimab. These receptors were taken from an adult with an advanced solid tumor such as melanoma, head and neck, liver or kidney cancer.

The CDR3 sequence: CASSLISGGAVEAFF. In DNA, the CDR3 is TGTGCCAGCAGCTTAATTTCAGGGGGCGCGGTTGAAGCTTTCTTT. V and J are TRBV7-6 and TRBJ1-1; 8 nucleotides agree with TRBD1. Germline assignment: CDR1 SGHVS and CDR2 FNYEAQ. V lost 2 bases, J lost 7 bases, and 9 bases stayed unmatched. This CDR3 is built from 15 residues. Supplemented by reference TRBV7-6 and TRBJ1-1, the full variable domain reads GAGVSQSPRYKVTKRGQDVALRCDPISGHVSLYWYRQALGQGPEFLTYFNYEAQQDKSGLPNDRFSAERPEGSISTLTIQRTEQRDSAMYRCASSLISGGAVEAFFGQGTRLTVV.

The V and J genes are TRBV28 and TRBJ1-4; 9 bases fit TRBD1. The CDR3 contains 15 residues. After removal of 6 bases from V and 7 bases from J, the junction contained 9 bases not matched to a gene. Germline lookup yields CDR1 MDHEN and CDR2 SYDVKM. This CDR3 reads CASSVQQGALEKLFF. The CDR3 region has the DNA TGTGCCAGCAGCGTCCAACAGGGGGCACTTGAAAAACTGTTTTTT. Based on the CDR3 plus reference TRBV28 and TRBJ1-4, the full variable domain is DVKVTQSSRYLVKRTGEKVFLECVQDMDHENMFWYRQDPGLGLRLIYFSYDVKMKEKGDIPEGYSVSREKKERFSLILESASTNQTSMYLCASSVQQGALEKLFFGSGTQLSVL.

This chain links TRBV9 with TRBJ2-3, with a possible D match to TRBD2 (6 bases). The CDR3 length is 14 residues. From germline, CDR1 is SGDLS and CDR2 YYNGEE. Trimming cost V 0 bases and J 6 bases, with 11 bases left between them. CDR3 region: CASSVAPSEDTQYF. CDR3 DNA: TGTGCCAGCAGCGTAGCCCCTAGCGAGGATACGCAGTATTTT.

The J gene is TRBJ1-4, the V gene TRBV6-1, with 7 positions matching TRBD1. This CDR3 contains 15 residues. V lost 5 bases to trimming and J lost 5 bases; unmatched junction nucleotides: 8. Germline lookup yields CDR1 MNHNS and CDR2 SASEGT. DNA for the CDR3: TGTGCCAGCAGTCTTCATGGACAGGCCAATGAAAAACTGTTTTTT. Translated, it gives CASSLHGQANEKLFF.

V gene TRBV5-6 combines with J gene TRBJ2-5, with 12 bases identical to TRBD2. V lost 4 bases to trimming and J lost 2 bases; unmatched junction nucleotides: 12. The CDR3 has 18 amino acids. Looked up from germline, CDR1 is SGHDT and CDR2 is YYEEEE. CDR3 loop: CASSALAGGPMRQETQYF. DNA for the CDR3: TGTGCCAGCAGCGCCCTAGCGGGAGGGCCAATGAGGCAAGAGACCCAGTACTTC.

The rearrangement joins TRBV9 to TRBJ2-3, with 12 bases lining up with TRBD2. After removal of 7 bases from V and 1 base from J, the junction contained 4 bases not matched to a gene. CDR1 SGDLS and CDR2 YYNGEE come from the germline V gene. The CDR3 is 15 residues long. Here the CDR3 DNA reads TGTGCCAGCTCTCTAGCGGGGGGGGGCACAGATACGCAGTATTTT. It encodes CASSLAGGGTDTQYF.

This chain links TRBV7-2 with TRBJ2-5; D might be TRBD1 (6 bases). Between the trimmed V and J ends, which lost 2 bases and 2 bases, there was a span of 12 bases. Looked up from germline, CDR1 is SGHTA and CDR2 is FQGNSA. This CDR3 spans 15 amino acids. CDR3 sequence (DNA): TGTGCCAGCAGCTTATCCGGGACACGACAAGAGACCCAGTACTTC. As protein: CASSLSGTRQETQYF.